These 11 T cell receptor beta chains were all obtained from the same sample, sequenced in a study of CD8+ T cells in alopecia areata. TCR sequencing used cDNA made by reverse transcription of extracted RNA. The table came from immunoSEQ multiplex PCR; TCRdb's copy has only in-frame clones and leaves some out. The repertoire holds 150,000 to 200,000 clones, with about 63% as singletons. Specimen: CD4+ T cells sorted from blood, collected at week 0. Every receptor here comes from a human donor with alopecia areata.

V usage is TRBV10-3 and J usage is TRBJ2-2, with 8 bases matching TRBD1. Germline-derived CDR1 and CDR2 are ENHRY and SYGVKD. Trimming cost V 11 bases and J 1 base; bases outside gene matches: 6. This CDR3 has 14 amino acids. CDR3 sequence: CAAAGTGNTGELFF. The CDR3 DNA follows: TGTGCCGCGGCCGGGACAGGGAACACCGGGGAGCTGTTTTTT.

CDR3 DNA sequence: TGTGCCAGCAGTCGCGACAGGGCCGGTGAAAAACTGTTTTTT. As protein: CASSRDRAGEKLFF. The chain uses TRBV2 and TRBJ1-4, with TRBD1 matching 7 bases. The CDR3 covers 14 residues. The V segment lost 5 bases and the J segment 7 bases; nucleotides outside the gene matches: 7. The germline CDR1 and CDR2 sequences are SNHLY and FYNNEI.

This chain joins TRBV2 and TRBJ2-5; 11 bases line up with TRBD1. The length of the CDR3 is 14 residues. The germline V gene has CDR1 SNHLY and CDR2 FYNNEI. J gave up 5 bases and V 7 bases, and 6 bases lay outside the gene matches. Here the CDR3 reads CASTRDRGLETQYF. For the CDR3, the DNA is TGTGCCAGCACCCGGGACAGGGGGTTGGAGACCCAGTACTTC. The entire variable domain, with the rest obtained from reference TRBV2 and TRBJ2-5, is as follows: EPEVTQTPSHQVTQMGQEVILRCVPISNHLYFYWYRQILGQKVEFLVSFYNNEISEKSEIFDDQFSVERPDGSNFTLKIRSTKLEDSAMYFCASTRDRGLETQYFGPGTRLLVL.

This sequence joins TRBV25-1 and TRBJ2-7; 10 bases match TRBD1. The CDR3 is 15 residues long. The J segment lost 3 bases and the V segment lost 2 bases, leaving 4 bases of the junction unmatched. Germline CDR1 MGHDK, CDR2 SYGVNS. The CDR3 sequence is CASSEAGTGVYEQYF. CDR3 nucleotide sequence: TGTGCCAGCAGTGAAGCCGGGACAGGGGTCTACGAGCAGTACTTC.

The chain uses TRBV2 and TRBJ2-5; D remains ambiguous. Looked up from germline, CDR1 is SNHLY and CDR2 is FYNNEI. The CDR3 is 10 residues long. The V end lost 3 bases, the J end lost 7 bases, and 3 bases lay between the germline ends. The CDR3 bases are TGTGCCAGCAGTGAGGTGACCCAGTACTTC. As protein: CASSEVTQYF.

The chain uses TRBV29-1 and TRBJ2-5, with D perhaps being TRBD1 or TRBD2 (5 bases each). This CDR3 contains 14 residues. V was trimmed by 2 bases and J by 9 bases, leaving 19 bases between them. Germline V CDR1 and CDR2: SQVTM, ANQGSEA. The CDR3 bases are TGCAGCGTTGAATCGGGGCCCGGGCGGGTGGCCCAGTACTTC. It yields the protein CSVESGPGRVAQYF.

V usage is TRBV15 and J usage is TRBJ1-2; D gene ambiguous. The germline V gene has CDR1 LNHNV and CDR2 YYDKDF (reference sequence). V lost 5 bases, J lost 5 bases, and 15 bases lay in between. This CDR3 comprises 14 residues. The CDR3 DNA reads TGTGCCACCAGCCCCTTGGGTAGGGAATATGGCTACACCTTC. Translating gives CATSPLGREYGYTF.

This clone was counted between two and nine times. The V gene is TRBV5-6, the J gene TRBJ2-3; D is undetermined. The CDR3 extends over 12 amino acids. The germline V gene has CDR1 SGHDT and CDR2 YYEEEE. V lost 4 bases, J lost 2 bases, and 5 bases lay in between. The CDR3 sequence: CASSPDTDTQYF. CDR3 nucleotides: TGTGCCAGCAGCCCCGACACAGATACGCAGTATTTT.

The rearrangement uses TRBV7-9 and TRBJ1-1; maybe TRBD1 (5 bases). In germline, CDR1 is SEHNR, CDR2 FQNEAQ (reference sequence). CDR3 length: 16 amino acids. Trimming took off 0 bases at V and 0 bases at J, with 11 bases between the two ends. In DNA form, the CDR3 reads TGTGCCAGCAGCTTAGCGGCGGGACGGATGAACACTGAAGCTTTCTTT. Its translation is CASSLAAGRMNTEAFF.

This clone showed up just once. V usage is TRBV5-1 and J usage is TRBJ2-1, with 12 bases identical to TRBD2. V shed 3 bases and J 3 bases; nucleotides not matched to a gene: 4. The germline gives CDR1 SGHRS, CDR2 YFSETQ. The CDR3 consists of 16 residues. DNA for the CDR3: TGCGCCAGCAGCTCCCCTAGCGGGGGGGGCTACAATGAGCAGTTCTTC. Residues: CASSSPSGGGYNEQFF.

This chain uses TRBV20-1 with TRBJ1-2; TRBD1 matches at 9 bases. CDR3 length: 11 residues. J gave up 8 bases and V 4 bases, and 2 bases lay outside the gene matches. Germline V lookup: CDR1 DFQATT, CDR2 SNEGSKA (reference sequence). CDR3 nucleotides: TGCAGTGCTAAGGACAGGGGCGGCTACACCTTC. Translated, it gives CSAKDRGGYTF.